The present entry profiles one T cell receptor beta chain with its context. Antigen: not known. The assay was immunoSEQ multiplex PCR, and TCRdb's table has in-frame clones only and misses some. This table has some 100,000 clones, 70% to 90% appearing once. The data were taken from a study of OX40 agonist ivuxolimab in advanced cancers. Study conclusions and caveats: Compared with others, partial responders at 0.1-3.0 mg/kg displayed clonal expansion among the lowest. Averaging showed that CD8+ T cells had more expanded clones than CD4+ did.

The length of the CDR3 is 16 residues. The V and J ends lost 5 bases and 1 base, in that order; junction bases with no gene match: 7. The germline gives CDR1 MDHEN, CDR2 SYDVKM. The rearrangement joins TRBV28 to TRBJ1-5, with 8 bases matching TRBD1. This clonotype was obtained from an adult with an advanced solid tumor such as melanoma, head and neck, liver or kidney cancer. The sample was CD4+ or CD8+ T cells sorted from blood, taken in a trial of the OX40 agonist ivuxolimab. The CDR3 DNA sequence: TGTGCCAGCAGTACCCGACAGGGGAGAAGCAATCAGCCCCAGCATTTT. Encoded protein: CASSTRQGRSNQPQHF. Together with reference TRBV28 and TRBJ1-5, the CDR3 gives the full variable domain: DVKVTQSSRYLVKRTGEKVFLECVQDMDHENMFWYRQDPGLGLRLIYFSYDVKMKEKGDIPEGYSVSREKKERFSLILESASTNQTSMYLCASSTRQGRSNQPQHFGDGTRLSIL.